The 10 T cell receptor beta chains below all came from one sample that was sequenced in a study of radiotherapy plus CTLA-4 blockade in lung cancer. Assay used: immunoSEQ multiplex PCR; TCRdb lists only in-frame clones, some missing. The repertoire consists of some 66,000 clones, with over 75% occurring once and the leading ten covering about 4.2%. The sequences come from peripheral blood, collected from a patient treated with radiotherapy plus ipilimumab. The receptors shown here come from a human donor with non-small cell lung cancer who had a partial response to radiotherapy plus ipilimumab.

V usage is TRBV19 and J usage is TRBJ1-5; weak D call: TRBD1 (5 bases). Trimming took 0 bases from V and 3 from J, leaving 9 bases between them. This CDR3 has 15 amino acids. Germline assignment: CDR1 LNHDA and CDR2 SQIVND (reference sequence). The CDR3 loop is CASSIDAGPNQPQHF. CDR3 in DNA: TGTGCCAGTAGTATAGATGCAGGGCCCAATCAGCCCCAGCATTTT.

Here the CDR3 reads CASRSAATNTGELFF. CDR3 sequence (DNA): TGTGCCAGCCGTAGTGCGGCGACTAACACCGGGGAGCTGTTTTTT. The J gene is TRBJ2-2, the V gene TRBV19, with D unresolved. In germline, CDR1 is LNHDA, CDR2 SQIVND (reference sequence). The CDR3 spans 15 residues. Trimming removed 9 bases at V and 2 bases at J, with 16 bases between.

DNA for the CDR3: TGTGCCAGCAGTTTCGGGACAGGGGTGGACAATGAGCAGTTCTTC. This encodes CASSFGTGVDNEQFF. The chain uses TRBV27 and TRBJ2-1; 10 bases fit TRBD1. This CDR3 is 15 amino acids long. V was clipped by 3 bases and J by 5 bases; unmatched bases: 4. CDR1 is MNHEY, CDR2 SMNVEV, per germline (reference sequence).

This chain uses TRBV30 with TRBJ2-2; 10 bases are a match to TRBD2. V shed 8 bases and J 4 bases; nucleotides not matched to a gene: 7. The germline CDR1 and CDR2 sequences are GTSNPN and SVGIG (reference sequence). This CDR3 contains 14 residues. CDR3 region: CARRTSGLTGELFF. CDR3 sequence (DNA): TGTGCCCGTAGGACTAGCGGCCTCACCGGGGAGCTGTTTTTT.

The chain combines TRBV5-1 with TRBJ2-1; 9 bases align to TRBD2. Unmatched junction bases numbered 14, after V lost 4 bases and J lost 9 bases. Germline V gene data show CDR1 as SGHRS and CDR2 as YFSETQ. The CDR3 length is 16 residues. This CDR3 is CASSEAGTSFLGEQFF. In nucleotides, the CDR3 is TGCGCCAGCAGCGAAGCCGGGACTAGCTTTTTGGGTGAGCAGTTCTTC.

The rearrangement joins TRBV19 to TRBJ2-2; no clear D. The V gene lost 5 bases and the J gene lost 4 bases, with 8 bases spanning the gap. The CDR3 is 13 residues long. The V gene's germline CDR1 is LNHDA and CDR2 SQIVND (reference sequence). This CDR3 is CASSPRFTGELFF. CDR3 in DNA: TGTGCCAGTAGTCCCCGTTTCACCGGGGAGCTGTTTTTT.

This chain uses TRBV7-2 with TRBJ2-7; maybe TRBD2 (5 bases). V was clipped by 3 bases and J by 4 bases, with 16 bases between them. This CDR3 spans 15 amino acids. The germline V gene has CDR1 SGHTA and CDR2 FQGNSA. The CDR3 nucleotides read TGTGCCAGCAGCTTTGGACTTTCAGCCGCGTACGAGCAGTACTTC. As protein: CASSFGLSAAYEQYF.

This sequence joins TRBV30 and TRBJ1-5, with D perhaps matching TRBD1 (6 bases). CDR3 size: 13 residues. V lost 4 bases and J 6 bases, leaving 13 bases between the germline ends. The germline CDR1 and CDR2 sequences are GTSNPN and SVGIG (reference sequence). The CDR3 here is CAWTTGLGQPQHF. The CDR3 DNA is TGTGCCTGGACTACAGGGCTGGGTCAGCCCCAGCATTTT. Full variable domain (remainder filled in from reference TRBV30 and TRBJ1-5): SQTIHQWPATLVQPVGSPLSLECTVEGTSNPNLYWYRQAAGRGLQLLFYSVGIGQISSEVPQNLSASRPQDRQFILSSKKLLLSDSGFYLCAWTTGLGQPQHFGDGTRLSIL.

As DNA, the CDR3 is TGTGCCAGCAGTGAGTGGCAGTTCTACGAGCAGTACTTC. It yields the protein CASSEWQFYEQYF. The chain carries TRBV6-1 and TRBJ2-7; no reliable D call. The CDR3 consists of 13 residues. CDR1 and CDR2 (germline): MNHNS, SASEGT. Trimming left V 3 bases short and J 3 bases short, with 9 bases between.

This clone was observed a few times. CDR3: CASSLVSGGPYEQYF. CDR3 nucleotide sequence: TGCGCCAGCAGCTTGGTGTCAGGGGGCCCCTACGAGCAGTACTTC. The genes are TRBV5-1 and TRBJ2-7; 8 nucleotides align to TRBD1. With 0 bases clipped from V and 2 bases from J, the junction kept 4 bases outside the gene matches. This CDR3 region has 15 residues. The germline CDR1 and CDR2 sequences are SGHRS and YFSETQ.